The rows below give T cell receptor beta chains drawn from one sample of a study of T-cell reconstitution after alpha-beta-depleted transplantation in children. Via MiXCR, TCRdb re-called the PCR reads, giving one row per CDR3 protein. The sample shows 170,000 or so distinct CDR3 sequences, about 6.3% of them seen only once. Material: PBMCs from the stem cell graft donor, obtained from the stem cell graft. The source is a human donor who donated a stem cell graft to a child with Wiskott-Aldrich syndrome. Both conserved end residues are part of each CDR3. D genes are given only for firm matches. Part of the rows lack a size; the others show once, few, many or a class for expanded clones.

V	D	size	J	CDR3	DNA
TRBV5-1	TRBD2	many	TRBJ2-7	CASSLNNAAGGYEQYF	TGCGCCAGCAGCTTGAATAATGCGGCGGGGGGCTACGAGCAGTACTTC
TRBV5-1	.	many	TRBJ2-1	CASSSSRGAGNEQFF	TGCGCCAGCAGCTCCTCTAGAGGGGCTGGGAATGAGCAGTTCTTC
TRBV5-1	.	many	TRBJ2-1	CASSLWGSEQFF	TGCGCCAGCAGCTTGTGGGGATCTGAGCAGTTCTTC
TRBV27	TRBD1	many	TRBJ2-7	CASRLTGTGYEQYF	TGTGCCAGCAGACTCACCGGGACAGGCTACGAGCAGTACTTC
TRBV7-2	.	few	TRBJ2-2	CASSLDGRATGELFF	TGTGCCAGCAGCTTAGATGGCAGAGCCACCGGGGAGCTGTTTTTT
TRBV20-1	.	many	TRBJ1-2	CSARGARLRYGYTF	TGCAGTGCTAGAGGGGCGAGATTGCGGTATGGCTACACCTTC
TRBV5-1	TRBD2	.	TRBJ2-1	CASSLGTSGSNEQFF	TGCGCCAGCAGCTTGGGGACTAGCGGGAGCAATGAGCAGTTCTTC
TRBV29-1	.	many	TRBJ2-1	CSAENSGYNEQFF	TGCAGCGCCGAGAATAGCGGTTACAATGAGCAGTTCTTC
TRBV25-1	TRBD1	many	TRBJ2-4	CASSGTGAKNIQYF	TGTGCCAGCAGTGGGACAGGGGCCAAAAACATTCAGTACTTC
TRBV6-5	.	many	TRBJ1-1	CASSYSPGSGAFF	TGTGCCAGCAGTTACTCTCCGGGATCGGGAGCTTTCTTT
TRBV28	TRBD1	many	TRBJ2-7	CASKIRDRVSYEQYF	TGTGCCAGCAAAATCCGGGACAGGGTGTCCTACGAGCAGTACTTC
TRBV4-3	.	many	TRBJ1-1	CASSHWGVMNTEAFF	TGCGCCAGCAGCCATTGGGGGGTGATGAACACTGAAGCTTTCTTT
TRBV6-5	TRBD2	many	TRBJ2-3	CASSYAPGLAGRTDTQYF	TGTGCCAGCAGTTACGCCCCGGGACTAGCGGGGCGGACAGATACGCAGTATTTT
TRBV10-3	.	many	TRBJ1-5	CATDSDSNQPQHF	TGTGCCACCGACAGTGATAGCAATCAGCCCCAGCATTTT
TRBV6-1	.	many	TRBJ2-7	CASFGQGGNYEQYF	TGTGCCAGCTTCGGACAGGGAGGGAACTACGAGCAGTACTTC
TRBV20-1	.	.	TRBJ2-3	CSATPAGSGGKDTQYF	TGCAGTGCTACCCCCGCCGGTAGCGGTGGAAAAGATACGCAGTATTTT
TRBV5-5	.	many	TRBJ1-6	CASSLLWGTDSPLHF	TGTGCCAGCAGCTTGCTTTGGGGGACTGATTCACCCCTCCACTTT
TRBV5-1	TRBD1	many	TRBJ2-5	CASSLAGTGQETQYF	TGCGCCAGCAGCTTGGCCGGGACAGGCCAAGAGACCCAGTACTTC
TRBV2	.	many	TRBJ2-7	CASSGGEQYF	TGTGCCAGCAGTGGAGGCGAGCAGTACTTC
TRBV12-3/TRBV12-4	TRBD1	many	TRBJ2-2	CGSGQDTGELFF	TGTGGATCGGGACAGGACACCGGGGAGCTGTTTTTT
TRBV6-1	.	.	TRBJ1-6	CASSETGADNSPLHF	TGTGCCAGCAGTGAAACGGGGGCGGATAATTCACCCCTCCACTTT
TRBV6-1	.	few	TRBJ1-1	CASSEQGRRTEAFF	TGTGCCAGCAGTGAACAGGGGAGGCGAACTGAAGCTTTCTTT
TRBV25-1	TRBD1	many	TRBJ1-2	CASRDRVGYTF	TGTGCCAGCAGAGACAGGGTTGGCTACACCTTC
TRBV6-1	TRBD2	many	TRBJ2-1	CASRRGLYYNEQFF	TGTGCCAGCAGGAGGGGACTATATTACAATGAGCAGTTCTTC
TRBV5-1	.	many	TRBJ1-4	CASSHNGQLTTSTNEKLFF	TGCGCCAGCAGCCACAATGGACAGTTGACGACCTCAACTAATGAAAAACTGTTTTTT
TRBV6-1	.	many	TRBJ1-1	CASSKRRVWGGGTEAFF	TGTGCCAGCAGTAAAAGGAGGGTTTGGGGCGGTGGCACTGAAGCTTTCTTT
TRBV20-1	TRBD2	.	TRBJ2-1	CSARDRTASGNYNEQFF	TGCAGTGCTAGAGATCGCACGGCTAGCGGGAATTACAATGAGCAGTTCTTC
TRBV10-1	.	.	TRBJ2-1	CAAAGSSYNEQFF	TGCGCCGCTGCGGGTAGCTCCTACAATGAGCAGTTCTTC
TRBV7-7	.	many	TRBJ2-2	CASSLGANPNTGELFF	TGTGCCAGCAGCTTAGGCGCAAACCCGAACACCGGGGAGCTGTTTTTT
TRBV20-1	.	many	TRBJ1-1	CSAKNRVMNTEAFF	TGCAGTGCTAAGAACAGGGTAATGAACACTGAAGCTTTCTTT
TRBV15	TRBD2	many	TRBJ2-1	CATSREEAGVGEQFF	TGTGCCACCAGCAGAGAAGAAGCGGGAGTGGGTGAGCAGTTCTTC
TRBV29-1	.	many	TRBJ1-2	CSTPGTSNTF	TGCAGCACTCCCGGGACCTCAAACACCTTC
TRBV7-9	TRBD1	many	TRBJ1-1	CASSSRTGDTEAFF	TGTGCCAGCAGCTCACGGACAGGGGACACTGAAGCTTTCTTT
TRBV20-1	.	.	TRBJ2-7	CSASGGPPYEQYF	TGCAGTGCTAGTGGTGGCCCTCCCTACGAGCAGTACTTC
TRBV6-1	TRBD1	many	TRBJ2-7	CASTTDRGVYEQYF	TGTGCCAGCACCACGGACAGGGGGGTCTACGAGCAGTACTTC
TRBV18	.	many	TRBJ1-2	CASSRTVNYGYTF	TGTGCCAGCTCGAGGACAGTTAACTATGGCTACACCTTC
TRBV10-1	.	many	TRBJ2-7	CASSESYTKEQYF	TGCGCCAGCAGTGAGTCGTACACTAAGGAGCAGTACTTC
TRBV7-2	.	many	TRBJ1-2	CASSLGYRDYGYTF	TGTGCCAGCAGCTTAGGTTACAGGGACTATGGCTACACCTTC